Below are 8 T cell receptor beta chains sequenced from a single sample in a study of PD-L1 blockade in urothelial cancer. Method: immunoSEQ multiplex PCR; TCRdb's copy keeps in-frame clones and lacks some. The sample contains tens of thousands of clones, roughly 84% of which appear only once. The time point denotes: pretreatment peripheral blood. Source: PBMCs, taken around atezolizumab (anti-PD-L1) treatment. These receptors originate from a woman in her seventies with urothelial cancer.

The chain recombines TRBV27 with TRBJ2-7; D is uncertain. Looked up from germline, CDR1 is MNHEY and CDR2 is SMNVEV (reference sequence). Trimming cost V 5 bases and J 0 bases, with 11 bases left between them. This CDR3 is 14 amino acids long. The DNA for the CDR3 is TGTGCCAGCAGTCCGAGCGTGTTCTCCTACGAGCAGTACTTC. This sequence encodes CASSPSVFSYEQYF.

This clone was seen more than once but under ten times. V usage is TRBV2 and J usage is TRBJ1-1, with 7 positions matching TRBD1. V was clipped by 4 bases and J by 1 base; unmatched bases: 3. The CDR3 sequence is 14 residues long. Germline V gene lookup returns CDR1 SNHLY and CDR2 FYNNEI. The CDR3 bases are TGTGCCAGCAGTGCGCGGACAGGGAACACTGAAGCTTTCTTT. It specifies CASSARTGNTEAFF. The full variable domain, completed using reference TRBV2 and TRBJ1-1, is EPEVTQTPSHQVTQMGQEVILRCVPISNHLYFYWYRQILGQKVEFLVSFYNNEISEKSEIFDDQFSVERPDGSNFTLKIRSTKLEDSAMYFCASSARTGNTEAFFGQGTRLTVV.

The rearrangement uses TRBV6-4 and TRBJ2-1; TRBD2 matches at 16 bases. V was pared by 2 bases and J by 3 bases, with 10 bases of the junction left unmatched. This CDR3 is built from 20 residues. CDR1 and CDR2 from the germline V gene are MRHNA and SNTAGT. CDR3 bases: TGTGCCAGCAGTGACCCTCCTGGGGGACTAGCGGGAGGGGACTACAATGAGCAGTTCTTC. Protein sequence: CASSDPPGGLAGGDYNEQFF.

The chain employs TRBV19 and TRBJ2-3; TRBD1 aligns across 10 bases. CDR3 length equals 16 residues. From germline, CDR1 is LNHDA and CDR2 SQIVND (reference sequence). V shed 5 bases, J shed 3 bases, and the junction held 8 bases outside the gene matches. This CDR3 reads CASSYAGTGVTDTQYF. The CDR3 DNA follows: TGTGCCAGTAGTTACGCCGGGACAGGGGTGACAGATACGCAGTATTTT.

The CDR3 region has the DNA TGTGCCAGCAGCCCGGGACACCTTGAGCAGTACTTC. Protein: CASSPGHLEQYF. The chain is built from TRBV11-2 and TRBJ2-7; maybe TRBD1 (6 bases). Between the trimmed V and J ends, which lost 5 bases and 7 bases, there was a span of 12 bases. The CDR3 loop spans 12 amino acids. Germline CDR1 SGHAT, CDR2 FQNNGV.

The genes are TRBV5-1 and TRBJ2-7; 8 bases are a match to TRBD2. V was pared by 0 bases and J by 3 bases, with 2 bases of the junction left unmatched. Germline V lookup: CDR1 SGHRS, CDR2 YFSETQ. This CDR3 is 14 amino acids long. CDR3 loop: CASSLAGTSYEQYF. The CDR3 nucleotides are TGCGCCAGCAGCTTGGCCGGGACTAGCTACGAGCAGTACTTC.

The chain recombines TRBV4-3 with TRBJ1-6; perhaps TRBD1 as D (5 bases). The CDR3 has 15 amino acids. Between the trimmed V and J ends, which lost 1 base and 7 bases, there was a span of 11 bases. Germline CDR1 reads LGHNA; CDR2 reads YSLEER. CDR3 protein: CASSQAAAGNSPLHF. The CDR3 DNA reads as TGCGCCAGCAGCCAAGCGGCGGCAGGGAATTCACCCCTCCACTTT.

This chain links TRBV4-2 with TRBJ2-3, with a weak D call TRBD2 (6 bases). The CDR3 is made up of 15 amino acids. V was pared by 0 bases and J by 6 bases, with 13 bases between. Germline assignment: CDR1 LGHNA and CDR2 YNFKEQ. The CDR3 DNA reads TGTGCCAGCAGCCAAGATCCCAGACTAGATGATACGCAGTATTTT. Protein sequence: CASSQDPRLDDTQYF.